This is a list of T cell receptor beta chains from one sample in a study of PD-L1 blockade in urothelial cancer. Here immunoSEQ multiplex PCR was the method, and the copy in TCRdb shows in-frame clones only, minus some. This table has about 53,000 clones, 87% appearing once. The sequencing used PBMCs, collected around atezolizumab (anti-PD-L1) treatment. The receptors were sampled from an older woman with urothelial cancer. The CDR3 runs from the conserved cysteine through the conserved F or W. A D gene is named only where the DNA matches it firmly. Some rows mark clone size as missing; the rest say once, few, many or name a class of expanded clone.

v_call	j_call	clone_size	d_call	cdr3_aa	cdr3_nt
TRBV5-4	TRBJ2-5	-	TRBD2	CASSPGTSVLETQYF	TGTGCCAGCAGCCCCGGGACTAGCGTCCTAGAGACCCAGTACTTC
TRBV10-3	TRBJ1-4	-	-	CATYSATNEKLFF	TGTGCCACCTACAGTGCAACTAATGAAAAACTGTTTTTT
TRBV7-8	TRBJ1-5	once	-	CASSLSPRGGNQPQHF	TGTGCCAGCAGCTTATCCCCGAGGGGAGGGAATCAGCCCCAGCATTTT
TRBV19	TRBJ2-3	-	TRBD2	CASSIRSGRTDTQYF	TGTGCCAGTAGTATTCGGTCCGGGAGGACAGATACGCAGTATTTT
TRBV19	TRBJ1-2	once	-	CASSIGQGSGYTF	TGTGCCAGTAGTATAGGTCAGGGCTCCGGCTACACCTTC
TRBV28	TRBJ2-1	-	TRBD2	CASSPLGLAGNNEQFF	TGTGCCAGCAGTCCCTTGGGACTAGCGGGCAACAATGAGCAGTTCTTC
TRBV5-4	TRBJ1-6	-	TRBD1	CASSLMTGDSPLHF	TGTGCCAGCAGCTTGATGACAGGGGATTCACCCCTCCACTTT
TRBV7-8	TRBJ2-7	-	TRBD1	CASSLGTGAYEQYF	TGTGCCAGCAGCCTCGGGACAGGAGCCTACGAGCAGTACTTC
TRBV29-1	TRBJ1-1	once	-	CSVEETGGTEAFF	TGCAGCGTTGAAGAAACGGGGGGCACTGAAGCTTTCTTT
TRBV18	TRBJ2-2	-	-	CASSPPLWEVARDVTGELFF	TGTGCCAGCTCACCACCATTATGGGAAGTAGCGCGGGACGTCACCGGGGAGCTGTTTTTT
TRBV6-1	TRBJ1-5	-	-	CASNRGDQPQHF	TGTGCCAGCAACCGGGGGGATCAGCCCCAGCATTTT
TRBV11-2	TRBJ2-1	-	-	CASSFGTHYNEQFF	TGTGCCAGCAGCTTCGGGACTCACTACAATGAGCAGTTCTTC
TRBV11-2	TRBJ2-7	once	TRBD2	CASSLEVRELFEQYF	TGTGCCAGCAGCTTAGAGGTGCGGGAGTTGTTCGAGCAGTACTTC
TRBV7-3	TRBJ2-1	-	TRBD2	CASSSGLAGGREQFF	TGTGCCAGCAGCTCCGGACTAGCGGGGGGGCGGGAGCAGTTCTTC
TRBV2	TRBJ2-1	-	-	CASRNDRLRGTNEQFF	TGTGCCAGCAGAAACGACAGGTTGAGGGGGACGAATGAGCAGTTCTTC
TRBV19	TRBJ2-5	-	TRBD1	CASTPGQGAETQYF	TGTGCCAGTACCCCGGGACAGGGGGCTGAGACCCAGTACTTC
TRBV6-5	TRBJ2-7	-	-	CASSYSEGRDEQYF	TGTGCCAGCAGTTACTCGGAGGGAAGGGACGAGCAGTACTTC
TRBV15	TRBJ2-7	-	TRBD1	CATSRAKGAQVYEQYF	TGTGCCACCAGCAGAGCAAAGGGGGCCCAGGTCTACGAGCAGTACTTC
TRBV18	TRBJ1-4	-	-	CASSPRSGDEKLFF	TGTGCCAGCTCACCACGCTCCGGGGATGAAAAACTGTTTTTT
TRBV10-3	TRBJ2-3	-	-	CAIMVSGTTDTQYF	TGTGCCATCATGGTTTCGGGTACCACAGATACGCAGTATTTT
TRBV18	TRBJ2-5	-	TRBD1	CASSPRRGRETQYF	TGTGCCAGCTCACCACGCAGGGGGCGAGAGACCCAGTACTTC
TRBV5-1	TRBJ2-3	-	-	CASTTRGLTDTQYF	TGCGCCAGCACGACTAGGGGCCTCACAGATACGCAGTATTTT
TRBV7-6	TRBJ2-1	-	TRBD2	CASSTPGGPVEQFF	TGTGCCAGCAGCACCCCGGGGGGGCCAGTTGAGCAGTTCTTC